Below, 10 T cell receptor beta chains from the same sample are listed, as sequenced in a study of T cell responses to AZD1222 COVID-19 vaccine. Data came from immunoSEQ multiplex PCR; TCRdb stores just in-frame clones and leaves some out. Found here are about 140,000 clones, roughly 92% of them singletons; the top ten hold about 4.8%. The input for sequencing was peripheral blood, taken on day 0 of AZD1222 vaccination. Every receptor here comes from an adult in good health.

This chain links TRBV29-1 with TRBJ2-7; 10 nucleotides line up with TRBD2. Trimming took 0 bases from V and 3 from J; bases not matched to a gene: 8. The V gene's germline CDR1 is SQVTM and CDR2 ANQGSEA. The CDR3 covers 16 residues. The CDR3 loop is CSVEDQLAGPHYEQYF. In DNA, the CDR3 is TGCAGCGTTGAAGATCAACTAGCGGGACCTCACTACGAGCAGTACTTC.

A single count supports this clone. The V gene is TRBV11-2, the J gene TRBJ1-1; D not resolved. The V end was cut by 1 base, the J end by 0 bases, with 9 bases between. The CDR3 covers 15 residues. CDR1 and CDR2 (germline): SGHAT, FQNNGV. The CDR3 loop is CASSLVLGMNTEAFF. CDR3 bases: TGTGCCAGCAGCTTAGTTCTGGGGATGAACACTGAAGCTTTCTTT.

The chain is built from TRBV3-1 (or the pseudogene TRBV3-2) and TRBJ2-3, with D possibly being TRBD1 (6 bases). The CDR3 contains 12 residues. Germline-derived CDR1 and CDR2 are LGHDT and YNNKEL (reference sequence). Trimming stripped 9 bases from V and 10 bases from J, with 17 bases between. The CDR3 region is CASQPGRGPQYF. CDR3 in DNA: TGTGCCAGTCAACCGGGCAGGGGACCGCAGTATTTT.

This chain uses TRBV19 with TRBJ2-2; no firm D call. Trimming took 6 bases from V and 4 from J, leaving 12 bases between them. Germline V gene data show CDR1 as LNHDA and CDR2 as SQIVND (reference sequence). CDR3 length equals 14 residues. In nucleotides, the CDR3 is TGTGCCAGTAGACCCCGGAGTGTCACCGGGGAGCTGTTTTTT. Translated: CASRPRSVTGELFF.

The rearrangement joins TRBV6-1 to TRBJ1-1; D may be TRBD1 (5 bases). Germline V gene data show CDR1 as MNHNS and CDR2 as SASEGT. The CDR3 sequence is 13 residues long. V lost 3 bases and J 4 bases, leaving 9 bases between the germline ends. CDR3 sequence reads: CASSEQGLTEAFF. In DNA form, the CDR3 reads TGTGCCAGCAGTGAGCAGGGTCTCACTGAAGCTTTCTTT.

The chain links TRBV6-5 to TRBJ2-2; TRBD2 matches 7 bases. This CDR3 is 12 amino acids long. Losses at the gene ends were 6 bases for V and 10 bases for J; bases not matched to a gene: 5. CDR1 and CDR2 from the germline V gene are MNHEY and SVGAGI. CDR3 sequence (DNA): TGTGCCAGCAGGGCGGAGCGGGAGGAGCTGTTTTTT. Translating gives CASRAEREELFF.

DNA of the CDR3: TGTGCCAGCAGCTTATACACCTCTGGGGTCGGCTACACCTTC. Amino acids: CASSLYTSGVGYTF. The chain uses TRBV7-9 and TRBJ1-2, with D unresolved. The V end was cut by 2 bases, the J end by 8 bases, with 15 bases between. The CDR3 loop spans 14 amino acids. Germline CDR1 reads SEHNR; CDR2 reads FQNEAQ (reference sequence).

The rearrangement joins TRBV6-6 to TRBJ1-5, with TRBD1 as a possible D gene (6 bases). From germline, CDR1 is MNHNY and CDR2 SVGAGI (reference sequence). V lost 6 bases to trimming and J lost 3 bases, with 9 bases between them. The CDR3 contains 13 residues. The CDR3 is CASSRDNNQPQHF. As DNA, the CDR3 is TGTGCCAGCAGCCGGGACAACAATCAGCCCCAGCATTTT.

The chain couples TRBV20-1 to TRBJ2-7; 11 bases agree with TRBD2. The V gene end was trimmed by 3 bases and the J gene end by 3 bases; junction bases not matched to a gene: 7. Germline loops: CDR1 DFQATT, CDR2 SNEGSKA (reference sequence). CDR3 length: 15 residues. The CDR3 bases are TGCAGTGCTAGTTCTGAAGGGACTAGCGGCTACGAGCAGTACTTC. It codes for CSASSEGTSGYEQYF.

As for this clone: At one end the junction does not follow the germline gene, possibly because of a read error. This chain's CDR3 is CASSYFNEQFF. CDR3 coding DNA: TGTGCCAGTAGTTATTTCAATGAGCAGTTCTTC. The chain carries TRBV6-6 and TRBJ2-1; no definite D call. Germline lookup yields CDR1 MNHNY and CDR2 SVGAGI (reference sequence). This CDR3 region has 11 residues.